The T cell receptor beta chain under discussion was sequenced for a study of shared clonotypes between healthy human individuals. At the level of the study: Each donor's CD8 memory used one plate, CD8 naive two, each CD4 subset three. Study results and caveats: The sharing of about 5.3% of naive CD4 clonotypes was seen across a handful of donors. What limited the represented genetic and exposure-history diversity was the small number of donors.

Measured with immunoSEQ multiplex PCR; TCRdb has only the in-frame clones, and not every one. Here the sample spans fewer than 3 million clones, about 90% being singletons. V gave up 1 base and J gave up 7 bases; unmatched junction bases: 7. There are 17 residues in the CDR3. Germline values: CDR1 SGHTA, CDR2 FQGNSA. Memory CD4+ cells were the fraction left after CD45RA+ naive selection. A word on this clone: Its cognate antigen is unknown.

V and J are TRBV7-2 and TRBJ2-3; 14 nucleotides align to TRBD2. This clonotype was sampled from a man aged 18 to 29 in good health. Some clones in this sample may be carry-over from other donors' samples. The specimen sequenced was naive CD4+ T cells from PBMCs. Subset reported: CD45RA+ positively selected. CDR3 loop: CASSLGTSGRFGYTQYF. CDR3 coding DNA: TGTGCCAGCAGCTTAGGGACTAGCGGGAGGTTTGGGTATACGCAGTATTTT.